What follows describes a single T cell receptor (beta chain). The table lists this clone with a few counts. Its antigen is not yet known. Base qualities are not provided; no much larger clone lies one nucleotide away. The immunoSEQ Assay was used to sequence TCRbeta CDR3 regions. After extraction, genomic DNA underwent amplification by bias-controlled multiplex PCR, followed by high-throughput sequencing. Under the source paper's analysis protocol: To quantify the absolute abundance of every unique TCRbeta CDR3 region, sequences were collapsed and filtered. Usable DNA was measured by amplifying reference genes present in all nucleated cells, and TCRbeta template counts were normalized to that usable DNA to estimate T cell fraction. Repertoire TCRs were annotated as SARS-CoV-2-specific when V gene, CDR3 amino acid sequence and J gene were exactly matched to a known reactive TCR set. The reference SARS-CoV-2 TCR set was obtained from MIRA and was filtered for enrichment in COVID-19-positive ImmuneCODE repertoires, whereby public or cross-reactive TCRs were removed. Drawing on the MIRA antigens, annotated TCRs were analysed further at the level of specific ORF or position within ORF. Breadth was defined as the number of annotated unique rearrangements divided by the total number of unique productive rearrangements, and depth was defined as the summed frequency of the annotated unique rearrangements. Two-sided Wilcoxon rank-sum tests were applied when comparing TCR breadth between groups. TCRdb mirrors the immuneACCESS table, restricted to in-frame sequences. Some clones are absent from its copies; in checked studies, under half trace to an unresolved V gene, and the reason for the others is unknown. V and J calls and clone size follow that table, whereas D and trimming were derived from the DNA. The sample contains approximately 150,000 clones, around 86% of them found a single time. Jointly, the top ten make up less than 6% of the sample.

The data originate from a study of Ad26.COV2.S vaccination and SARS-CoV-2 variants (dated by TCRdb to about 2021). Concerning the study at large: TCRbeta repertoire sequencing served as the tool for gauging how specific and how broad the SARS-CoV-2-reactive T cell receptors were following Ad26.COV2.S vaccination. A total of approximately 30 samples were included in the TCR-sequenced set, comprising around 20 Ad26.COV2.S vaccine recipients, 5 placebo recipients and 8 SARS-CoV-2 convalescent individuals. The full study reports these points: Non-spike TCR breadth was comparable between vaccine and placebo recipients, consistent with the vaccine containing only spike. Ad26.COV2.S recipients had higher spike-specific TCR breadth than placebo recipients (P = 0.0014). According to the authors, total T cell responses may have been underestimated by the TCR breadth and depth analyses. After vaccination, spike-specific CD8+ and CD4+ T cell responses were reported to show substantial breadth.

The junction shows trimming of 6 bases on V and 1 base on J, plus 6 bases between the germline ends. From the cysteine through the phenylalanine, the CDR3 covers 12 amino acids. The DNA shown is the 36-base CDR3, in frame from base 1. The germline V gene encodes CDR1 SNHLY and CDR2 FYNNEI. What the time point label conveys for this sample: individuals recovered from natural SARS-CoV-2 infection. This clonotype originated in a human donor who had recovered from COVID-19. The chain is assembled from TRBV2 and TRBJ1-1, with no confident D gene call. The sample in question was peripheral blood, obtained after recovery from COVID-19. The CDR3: CASSGRNTEAFF. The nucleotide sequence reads TGTGCCAGCAGCGGCCGGAACACTGAAGCTTTCTTT.